This T cell receptor beta chain was recorded in a study of CD8 T cells in ankylosing spondylitis. Study-level findings and limits: Apparently characteristic of ankylosing spondylitis blood was a TCR beta motif (about 8 highly homologous variants). Within matched ankylosing spondylitis synovial fluid, disease-linked clones were reportedly significantly enriched.

As concerns this clonotype: Antigen specificity is unknown. The DNA is omitted, as the CDR3 cannot be located on it reliably, and the CDR3 follows TCRdb's listing.

Researchers built TCR beta libraries using quantitative 5'-RACE with molecular barcodes. Using its own MiXCR run on the 5' RACE reads, TCRdb lists one record per CDR3 protein. This sample has under 450,000 distinct CDR3 sequences, with roughly a sixth found just once. The sequence derives from a male donor with ankylosing spondylitis. The sequenced sample was blood, either unsorted or a sorted T cell fraction (not recorded which).

This chain's CDR3 is CAWSVGGGAEVFF. The chain employs TRBV30 and TRBJ1-1; the D segment call TRBD1 is taken from the table without a DNA check. Germline V lookup: CDR1 GTSNPN, CDR2 SVGIG (reference sequence). The length of the CDR3 is 13 amino acids, counting both ends.